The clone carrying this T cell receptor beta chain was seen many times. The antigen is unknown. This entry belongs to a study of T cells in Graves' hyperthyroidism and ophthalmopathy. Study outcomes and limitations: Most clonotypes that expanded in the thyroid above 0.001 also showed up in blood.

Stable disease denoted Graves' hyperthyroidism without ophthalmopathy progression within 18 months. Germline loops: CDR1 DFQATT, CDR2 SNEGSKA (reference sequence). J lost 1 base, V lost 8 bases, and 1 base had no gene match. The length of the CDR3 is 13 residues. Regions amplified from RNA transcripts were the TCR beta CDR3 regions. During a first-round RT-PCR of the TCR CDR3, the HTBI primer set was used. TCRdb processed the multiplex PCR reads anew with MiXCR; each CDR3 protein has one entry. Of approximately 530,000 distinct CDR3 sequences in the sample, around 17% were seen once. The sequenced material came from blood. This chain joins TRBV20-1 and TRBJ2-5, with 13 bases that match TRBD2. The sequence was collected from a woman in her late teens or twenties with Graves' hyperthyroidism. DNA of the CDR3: TGCAGTCGACTAGCGGGAGGCCAAGAGACCCAGTACTTC. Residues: CSRLAGGQETQYF.